The rows below give T cell receptor beta chains drawn from one sample of a study of blood T cell repertoires in COVID-19. Repertoires were generated with immunoSEQ multiplex PCR, while TCRdb's copy carries only in-frame clones and drops some. Altogether 100,000 to 150,000 clones are present, roughly 84% being singletons, with the ten largest covering about 12%. The sequenced sample was peripheral blood. Every receptor here comes from a woman in her 30s who had recovered from COVID-19. Each CDR3 is given with its conserved first and last residue. The D gene is left open where the match is weak. Size is omitted from some rows. Given values are once, few, many or a class for expanded clones.

CDR3nt,CDR3aa,j_gene,d_gene,abundance,v_gene
TGTGCCACCAGCAGACCTTCAGGAAACACTGAAGCTTTCTTT,CATSRPSGNTEAFF,TRBJ1-1,.,.,TRBV15
TGTGCCAGCAGCTCGATGGAACAGGGGGATCCTTACGAGCAGTACTTC,CASSSMEQGDPYEQYF,TRBJ2-7,TRBD1,once,TRBV5-6
TGCAGTGCTAGTATCGCCTACGAGCAGTACTTC,CSASIAYEQYF,TRBJ2-7,.,.,TRBV20-1
TGCGCCAGCAGCTTGATGCGGGGGGGCCTTGAGACCCAGTACTTC,CASSLMRGGLETQYF,TRBJ2-5,TRBD2,.,TRBV5-1
TGTGCCAGCAGTCCTATTAACACTGAAGCTTTCTTT,CASSPINTEAFF,TRBJ1-1,.,.,TRBV6-6
TGTGCCAGTGCGGCGGCGCCCTCCTACAATGAGCAGTTCTTC,CASAAAPSYNEQFF,TRBJ2-1,.,.,TRBV11-2
TGTGCCAGCAGCTTATCTAGTAACAATGAGCAGTTCTTC,CASSLSSNNEQFF,TRBJ2-1,.,.,TRBV7-3
TGCGCCAGCCCTGAGGTGGACAGGACAAATAGCAATCAGCCCCAGCATTTT,CASPEVDRTNSNQPQHF,TRBJ1-5,TRBD1,few,TRBV10-1
TGCGCCAGCAGCCCCGGACTAGGGGGTTCCTACAATGAGCAGTTCTTC,CASSPGLGGSYNEQFF,TRBJ2-1,.,large,TRBV5-1
TGTGCCAGCAGTTTCGGGACTAGCGGTTCAGATACGCAGTATTTT,CASSFGTSGSDTQYF,TRBJ2-3,TRBD2,.,TRBV6-5
TGTGCCAGCAGTTACCTAGCGGGAACCCAAGATACGCAGTATTTT,CASSYLAGTQDTQYF,TRBJ2-3,TRBD2,.,TRBV6-5
TGCGCCAGCGGAACGGGACAAGCCTACGAGCAGTACTTC,CASGTGQAYEQYF,TRBJ2-7,.,.,TRBV5-1
TGTGCCAGCAGCTTAGAAGACACGAACACTGAAGCTTTCTTT,CASSLEDTNTEAFF,TRBJ1-1,.,.,TRBV11-1
TGTGCCAGCAGCCAACTGTACACCGGGGAGCTGTTTTTT,CASSQLYTGELFF,TRBJ2-2,.,.,TRBV3-1/TRBV3-2
TGTGCCAGCAGTTTATTTCCGGAGACCCAGTACTTC,CASSLFPETQYF,TRBJ2-5,.,.,TRBV12-3/TRBV12-4
TGTGCCAGCAGTATTCACAGGAACACCGGGGAGCTGTTTTTT,CASSIHRNTGELFF,TRBJ2-2,.,.,TRBV27
TGTGCCAGCACGCCAGCCGAGACGGGCTATGGCTACACCTTC,CASTPAETGYGYTF,TRBJ1-2,.,many,TRBV19
TGTGCCAGCAGCGTAGGAGGCAGGGGGTACAATGAGCAGTTCTTC,CASSVGGRGYNEQFF,TRBJ2-1,TRBD1,.,TRBV9
TGTGCCAGCAGCTTAGGATTAGCGTCGGGAGACTATGGCTACACCTTC,CASSLGLASGDYGYTF,TRBJ1-2,.,.,TRBV11-1
TGCGCCAGCAGCGGGAGCGGGACACAAGAGACCCAGTACTTC,CASSGSGTQETQYF,TRBJ2-5,.,.,TRBV4-1
TGTGCTAGCAGCTTAGCCGGGACAGCCAAAGAGACCCAGTACTTC,CASSLAGTAKETQYF,TRBJ2-5,TRBD1,.,TRBV7-7